The next 2 T cell receptor beta chains were all read from a single sample in a study of CD8 T cells in ankylosing spondylitis. TCRdb used MiXCR to reprocess the 5' RACE reads, holding one entry per CDR3 protein. The sample contains around 770,000 distinct CDR3 sequences, about an eighth of which appear only once. Their antigens remain unidentified. Findings of the study overall: Characteristic, it appeared, of ankylosing spondylitis blood was a TCR beta motif of fewer than 10 highly homologous variants.

The sample was blood, either unsorted or a sorted T cell fraction (not recorded which). These receptors all come from a male donor with ankylosing spondylitis.

The CDR3 bases are TGTGCCAGCAACCAGGGGCTGAGCTCCTATAATTCACCCCTCCACTTT. Residues: CASNQGLSSYNSPLHF. This chain links TRBV12-3 or TRBV12-4 with TRBJ1-6; D possibly corresponds to TRBD1 (6 bases). There are 16 residues in the CDR3. Deletions cut 7 bases from V and 0 bases from J, with 13 bases between.

This clonotype was picked up a small number of times. The rearrangement links TRBV7-9 to TRBJ1-1; D not certain. V lost 5 bases and J 2 bases, leaving 12 bases between the germline ends. The CDR3 loop spans 14 amino acids. CDR1 is SEHNR and CDR2 is FQNEAQ in the germline V gene (reference sequence). The chain's CDR3 is CASSLRVLNTEAFF. CDR3 DNA: TGTGCCAGCAGCCTGCGGGTCCTAAACACTGAAGCTTTCTTT. The variable domain in full, with the rest retrieved from reference TRBV7-9 and TRBJ1-1, is DTGVSQNPRHKITKRGQNVTFRCDPISEHNRLYWYRQTLGQGPEFLTYFQNEAQLEKSRLLSDRFSAERPKGSFSTLEIQRTEQGDSAMYLCASSLRVLNTEAFFGQGTRLTVV.